This TCR beta chain derives from a study of glioma-infiltrating T cells after dendritic cell vaccination. Study overall: Between about 2002 and 2012, patients got autologous tumor lysate-pulsed dendritic cell vaccines. General study results and limits: No direct clonality-survival link was found; a diverse polyclonal response may matter.

As to time point: after dendritic cell vaccination, including at tumor progression/relapse. The CDR3 sequence is 12 residues long. CDR1 and CDR2 from the germline V gene are SGHDN and FVKESK. The J segment lost 5 bases and the V segment lost 5 bases, leaving 1 base of the junction unmatched. The immunoSEQ assay amplified TCRB CDR3 from up to about 2 ug DNA. The table came from immunoSEQ multiplex PCR; TCRdb's copy has only in-frame clones and leaves some out. The table has 90,000 to 140,000 clones, roughly 89% seen once; the top ten hold roughly 2.5%. Concerning this clone itself: The antigen is unknown.

The sequenced sample was blood, obtained after dendritic cell vaccination. The rearrangement uses TRBV14 and TRBJ2-7, with 9 bases aligning to TRBD1. This TCR was recovered from a human donor with glioblastoma. The CDR3: CASSWDRDEQYF. DNA of the CDR3: TGTGCCAGCAGCTGGGACAGGGACGAGCAGTACTTC.